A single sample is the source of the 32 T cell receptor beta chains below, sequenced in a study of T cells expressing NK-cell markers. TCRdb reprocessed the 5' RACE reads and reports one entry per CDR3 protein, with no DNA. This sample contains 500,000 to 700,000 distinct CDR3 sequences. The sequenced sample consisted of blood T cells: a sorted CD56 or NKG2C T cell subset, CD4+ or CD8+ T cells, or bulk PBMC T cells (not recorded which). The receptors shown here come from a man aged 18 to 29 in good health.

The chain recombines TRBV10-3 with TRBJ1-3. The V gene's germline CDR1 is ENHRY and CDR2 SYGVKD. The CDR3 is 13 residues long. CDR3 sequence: CATLQGSGNTIYF.

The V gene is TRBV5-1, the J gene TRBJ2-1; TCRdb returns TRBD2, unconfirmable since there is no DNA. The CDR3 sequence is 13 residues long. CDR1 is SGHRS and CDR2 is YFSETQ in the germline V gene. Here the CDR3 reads CASSTGTHNEQFF.

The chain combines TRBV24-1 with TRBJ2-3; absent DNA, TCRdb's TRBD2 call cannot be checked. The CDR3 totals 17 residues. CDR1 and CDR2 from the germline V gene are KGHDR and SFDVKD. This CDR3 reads CATSDSGLADSTDTQYF.

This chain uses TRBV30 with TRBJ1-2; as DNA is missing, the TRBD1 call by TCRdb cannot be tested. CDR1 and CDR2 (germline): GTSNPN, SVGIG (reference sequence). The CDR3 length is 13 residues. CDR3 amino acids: CAWRTSDWGGYTF.

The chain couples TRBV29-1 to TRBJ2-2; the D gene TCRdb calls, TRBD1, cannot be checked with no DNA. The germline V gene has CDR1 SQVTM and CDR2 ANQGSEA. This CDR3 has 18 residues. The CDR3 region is CSVGGTGRGRMNTGELFF.

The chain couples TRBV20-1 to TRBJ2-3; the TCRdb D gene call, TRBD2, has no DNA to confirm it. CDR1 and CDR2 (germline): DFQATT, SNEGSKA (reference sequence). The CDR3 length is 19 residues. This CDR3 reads CSARDLKVSGREHPNTQYF.

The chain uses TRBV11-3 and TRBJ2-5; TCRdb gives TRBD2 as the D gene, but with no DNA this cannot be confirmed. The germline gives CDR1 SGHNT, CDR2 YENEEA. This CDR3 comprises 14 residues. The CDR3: CASSGLAVRETQYF.

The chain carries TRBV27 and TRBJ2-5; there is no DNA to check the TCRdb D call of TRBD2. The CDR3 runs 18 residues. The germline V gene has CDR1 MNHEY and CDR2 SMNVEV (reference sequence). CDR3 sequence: CASRRNIQRTLRPETQYF.

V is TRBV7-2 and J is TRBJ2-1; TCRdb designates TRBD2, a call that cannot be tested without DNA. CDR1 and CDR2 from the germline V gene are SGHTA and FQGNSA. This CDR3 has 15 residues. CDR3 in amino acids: CASSSHSGAYNEQFF.

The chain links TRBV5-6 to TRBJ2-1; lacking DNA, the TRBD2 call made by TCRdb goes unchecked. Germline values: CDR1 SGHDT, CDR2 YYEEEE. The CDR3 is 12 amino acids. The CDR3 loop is CASSLGLAEQFF.

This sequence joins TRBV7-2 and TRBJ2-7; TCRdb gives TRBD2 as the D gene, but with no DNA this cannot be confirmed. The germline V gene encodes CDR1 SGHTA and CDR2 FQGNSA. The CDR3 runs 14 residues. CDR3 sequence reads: CASSTQAGANEQYF.

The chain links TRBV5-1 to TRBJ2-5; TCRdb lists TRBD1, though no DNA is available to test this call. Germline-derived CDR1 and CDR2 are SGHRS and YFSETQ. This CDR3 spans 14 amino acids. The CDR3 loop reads CASSLGQGQETQYF. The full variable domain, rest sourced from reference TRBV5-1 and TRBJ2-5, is KAGVTQTPRYLIKTRGQQVTLSCSPISGHRSVSWYQQTPGQGLQFLFEYFSETQRNKGNFPGRFSGRQFSNSRSEMNVSTLELGDSALYLCASSLGQGQETQYFGPGTRLLVL.

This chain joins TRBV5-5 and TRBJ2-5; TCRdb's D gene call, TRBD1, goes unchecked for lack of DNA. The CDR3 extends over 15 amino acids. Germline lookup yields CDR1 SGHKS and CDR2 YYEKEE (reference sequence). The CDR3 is CASSLVQGVQETQYF. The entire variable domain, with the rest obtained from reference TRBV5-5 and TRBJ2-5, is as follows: DAGVTQSPTHLIKTRGQQVTLRCSPISGHKSVSWYQQVLGQGPQFIFQYYEKEERGRGNFPDRFSARQFPNYSSELNVNALLLGDSALYLCASSLVQGVQETQYFGPGTRLLVL.

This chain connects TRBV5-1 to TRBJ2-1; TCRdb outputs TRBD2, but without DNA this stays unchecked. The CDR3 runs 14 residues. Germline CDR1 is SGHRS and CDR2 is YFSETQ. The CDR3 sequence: CASSPSGRAGEQFF.

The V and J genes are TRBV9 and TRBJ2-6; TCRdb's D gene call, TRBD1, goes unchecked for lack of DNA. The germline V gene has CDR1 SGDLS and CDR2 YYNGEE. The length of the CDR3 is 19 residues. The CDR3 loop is CASSVEGVPRSRGANVLTF.

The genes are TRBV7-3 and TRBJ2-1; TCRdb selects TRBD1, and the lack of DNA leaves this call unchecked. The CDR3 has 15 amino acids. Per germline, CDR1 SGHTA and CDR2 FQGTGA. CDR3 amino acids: CASSPGRGVNNEQFF.

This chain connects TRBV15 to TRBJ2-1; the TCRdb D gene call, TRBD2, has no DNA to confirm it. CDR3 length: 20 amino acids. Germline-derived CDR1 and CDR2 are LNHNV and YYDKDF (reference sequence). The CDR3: CATSSTTGTVRLAGVNEQFF.

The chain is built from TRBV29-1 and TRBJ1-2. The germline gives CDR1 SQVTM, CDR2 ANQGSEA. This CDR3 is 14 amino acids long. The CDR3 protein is CSVDLLGPGYGYTF. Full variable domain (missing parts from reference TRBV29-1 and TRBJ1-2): SAVISQKPSRDICQRGTSLTIQCQVDSQVTMMFWYRQQPGQSLTLIATANQGSEATYESGFVIDKFPISRPNLTFSTLTVSNMSPEDSSIYLCSVDLLGPGYGYTFGSGTRLTVV.

This chain's CDR3 is CSAPPLAGFTDTQYF. V gene TRBV20-1 combines with J gene TRBJ2-3; TCRdb's D call, TRBD2, is unchecked because there is no DNA. Germline CDR1 is DFQATT and CDR2 is SNEGSKA (reference sequence). The CDR3 contains 15 residues.

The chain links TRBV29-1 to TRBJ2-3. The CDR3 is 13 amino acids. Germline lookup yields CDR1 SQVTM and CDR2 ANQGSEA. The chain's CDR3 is CSVASQYTDTQYF.

The CDR3 loop reads CSALDRSSYNSPLHF. This chain links TRBV20-1 with TRBJ1-6. Looked up from germline, CDR1 is DFQATT and CDR2 is SNEGSKA (reference sequence). This CDR3 region has 15 residues.

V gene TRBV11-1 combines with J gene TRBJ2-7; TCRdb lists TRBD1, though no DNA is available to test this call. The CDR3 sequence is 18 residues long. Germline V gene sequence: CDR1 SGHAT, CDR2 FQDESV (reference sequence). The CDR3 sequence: CASRRGIGGDRGDHEQYF. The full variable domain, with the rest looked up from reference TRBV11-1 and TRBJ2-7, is EAEVAQSPRYKITEKSQAVAFWCDPISGHATLYWYRQILGQGPELLVQFQDESVVDDSQLPKDRFSAERLKGVDSTLKIQPAELGDSAMYLCASRRGIGGDRGDHEQYFGPGTRLTVT.

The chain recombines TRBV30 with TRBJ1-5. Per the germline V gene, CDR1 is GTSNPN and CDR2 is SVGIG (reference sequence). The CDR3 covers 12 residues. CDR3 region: CAWGRSNQPQHF. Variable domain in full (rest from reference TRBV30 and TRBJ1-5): SQTIHQWPATLVQPVGSPLSLECTVEGTSNPNLYWYRQAAGRGLQLLFYSVGIGQISSEVPQNLSASRPQDRQFILSSKKLLLSDSGFYLCAWGRSNQPQHFGDGTRLSIL.

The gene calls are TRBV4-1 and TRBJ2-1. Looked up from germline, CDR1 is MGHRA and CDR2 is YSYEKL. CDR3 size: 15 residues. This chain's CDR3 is CASSQNQVTYNEQFF.

The CDR3 spells CASSLEFSGNTIYF. J is TRBJ1-3 and V is TRBV11-2. The CDR3 contains 14 residues. CDR1 is SGHAT and CDR2 is FQNNGV in the germline V gene.

The CDR3 loop is CATSDLLTLNTGELFF. The genes are TRBV24-1 and TRBJ2-2. Germline V gene sequence: CDR1 KGHDR, CDR2 SFDVKD. The CDR3 runs 16 residues.

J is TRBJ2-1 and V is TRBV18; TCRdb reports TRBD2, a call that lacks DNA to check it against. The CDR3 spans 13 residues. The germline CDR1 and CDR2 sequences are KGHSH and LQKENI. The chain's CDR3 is CASSLKEGAEQFF. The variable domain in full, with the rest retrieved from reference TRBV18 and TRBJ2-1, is NAGVMQNPRHLVRRRGQEARLRCSPMKGHSHVYWYRQLPEEGLKFMVYLQKENIIDESGMPKERFSAEFPKEGPSILRIQQVVRGDSAAYFCASSLKEGAEQFFGPGTRLTVL.

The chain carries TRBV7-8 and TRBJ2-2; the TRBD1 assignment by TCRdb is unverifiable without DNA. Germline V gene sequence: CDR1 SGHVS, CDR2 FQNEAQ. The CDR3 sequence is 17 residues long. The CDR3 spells CASSPAVDRGRGGELFF.

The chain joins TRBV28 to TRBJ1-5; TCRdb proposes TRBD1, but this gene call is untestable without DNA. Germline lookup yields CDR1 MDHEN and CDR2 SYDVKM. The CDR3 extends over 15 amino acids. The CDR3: CATSPGQGGNQPQHF. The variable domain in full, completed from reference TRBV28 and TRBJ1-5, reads DVKVTQSSRYLVKRTGEKVFLECVQDMDHENMFWYRQDPGLGLRLIYFSYDVKMKEKGDIPEGYSVSREKKERFSLILESASTNQTSMYLCATSPGQGGNQPQHFGDGTRLSIL.

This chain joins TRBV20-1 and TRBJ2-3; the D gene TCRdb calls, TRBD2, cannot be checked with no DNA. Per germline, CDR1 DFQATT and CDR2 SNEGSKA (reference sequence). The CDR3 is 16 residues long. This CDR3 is CSAARLAGANTDTQYF.

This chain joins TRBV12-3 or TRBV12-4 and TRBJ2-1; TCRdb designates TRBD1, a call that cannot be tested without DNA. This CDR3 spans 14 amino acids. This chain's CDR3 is CASRTGGLRDEQFF.

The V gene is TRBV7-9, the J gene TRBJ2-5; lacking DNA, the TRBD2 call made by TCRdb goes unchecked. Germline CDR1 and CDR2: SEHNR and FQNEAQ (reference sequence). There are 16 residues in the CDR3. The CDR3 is CASSPLAGGPRETQYF.